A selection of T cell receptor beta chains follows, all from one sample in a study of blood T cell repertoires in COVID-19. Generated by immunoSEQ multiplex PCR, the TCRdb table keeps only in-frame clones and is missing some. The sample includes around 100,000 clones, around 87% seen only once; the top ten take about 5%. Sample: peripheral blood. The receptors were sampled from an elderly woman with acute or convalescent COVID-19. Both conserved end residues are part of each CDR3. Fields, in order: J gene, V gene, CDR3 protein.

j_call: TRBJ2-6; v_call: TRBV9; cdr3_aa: CASSPGTSGGAGANVLTF
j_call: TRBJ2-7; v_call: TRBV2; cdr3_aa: CASSSSGRGYEQYF
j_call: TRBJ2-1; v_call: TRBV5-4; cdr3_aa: CASRIAGGPFEQFF
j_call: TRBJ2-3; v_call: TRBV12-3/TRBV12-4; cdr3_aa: CASSLLAVDTQYF
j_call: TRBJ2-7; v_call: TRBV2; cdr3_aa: CASPCRVMLYEQYF
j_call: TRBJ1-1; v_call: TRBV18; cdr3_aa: CASSPPLGEGAFF
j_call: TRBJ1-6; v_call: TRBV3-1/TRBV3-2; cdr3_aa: CASSQGDRGNSPLHF
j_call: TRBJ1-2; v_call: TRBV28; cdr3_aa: CASSPGGTGGYTF
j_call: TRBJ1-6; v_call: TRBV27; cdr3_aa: CASGVRGGHYNSPLHF
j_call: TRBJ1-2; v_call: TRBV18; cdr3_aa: CASSPLVDKIGGYTF
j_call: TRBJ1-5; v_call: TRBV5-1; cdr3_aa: CASSRDRGPNQPQHF
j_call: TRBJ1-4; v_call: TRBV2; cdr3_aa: CASRGQGAIGEKLFF
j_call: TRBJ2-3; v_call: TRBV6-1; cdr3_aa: CASSEAHAGVTDTQYF
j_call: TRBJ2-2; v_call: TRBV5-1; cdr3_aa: CASSTGLAGVTGELFF
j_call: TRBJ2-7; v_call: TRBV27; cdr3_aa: CASSRTTYEQYF
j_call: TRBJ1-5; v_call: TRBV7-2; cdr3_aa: CASSFTGVNQPQHF
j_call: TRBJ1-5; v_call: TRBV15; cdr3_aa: CATSRRKEVGSNQPQHF
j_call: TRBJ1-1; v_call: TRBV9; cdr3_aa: CASSARHTNTEAFF
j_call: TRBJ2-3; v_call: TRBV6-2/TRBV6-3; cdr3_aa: CASSRLAGLVDTQYF
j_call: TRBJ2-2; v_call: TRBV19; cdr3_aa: CASSGQGSGELFF
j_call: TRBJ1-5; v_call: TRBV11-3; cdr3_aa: CASSRTGGHQPQHF
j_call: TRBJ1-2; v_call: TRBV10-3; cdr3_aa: CAITQTGDGYTF
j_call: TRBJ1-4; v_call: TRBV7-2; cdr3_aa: CASSAQTGMEEKLFF
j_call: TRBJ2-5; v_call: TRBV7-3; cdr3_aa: CASSLGGGLQETQYF
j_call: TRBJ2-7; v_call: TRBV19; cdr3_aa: CASSIDGGRGEQYF
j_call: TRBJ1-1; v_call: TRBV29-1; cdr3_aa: CSAQPAAGKAVAFF
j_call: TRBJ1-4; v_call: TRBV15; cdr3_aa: CATSRGGTGQEKLFF
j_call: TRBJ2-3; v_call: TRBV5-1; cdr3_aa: CASSLVRLNTDTQYF
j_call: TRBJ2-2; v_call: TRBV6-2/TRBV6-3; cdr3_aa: CASSRTGNTGELFF
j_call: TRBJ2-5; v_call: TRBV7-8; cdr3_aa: CASSSGQGETQYF
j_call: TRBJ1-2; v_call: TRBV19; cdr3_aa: CASSMGGGASGYTF
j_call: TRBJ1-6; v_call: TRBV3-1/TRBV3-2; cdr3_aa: CASSLTGGDSPLHF
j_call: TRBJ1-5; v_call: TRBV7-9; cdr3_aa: CASSFVGLTGGNQPQHF
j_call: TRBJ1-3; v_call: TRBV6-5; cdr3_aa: CASRTEIRSGNTIYF
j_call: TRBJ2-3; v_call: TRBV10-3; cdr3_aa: CAIRGDKRDTDTQYF
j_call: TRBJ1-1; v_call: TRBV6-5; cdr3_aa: CASSYSTFGVGTEAFF
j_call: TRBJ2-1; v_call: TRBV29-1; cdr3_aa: CSVHDLAGEGAYNEQFF
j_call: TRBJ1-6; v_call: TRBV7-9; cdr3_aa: CASRSEAYNSPLHF
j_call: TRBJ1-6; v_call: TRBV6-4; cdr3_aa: CASSTGKHGSPLHF
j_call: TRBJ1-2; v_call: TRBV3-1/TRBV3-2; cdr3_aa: CASSQDGGAKRGYTF
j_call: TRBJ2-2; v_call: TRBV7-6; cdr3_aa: CASSRNPTGSNTGELFF
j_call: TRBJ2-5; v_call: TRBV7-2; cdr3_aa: CASSQGGMGETQYF
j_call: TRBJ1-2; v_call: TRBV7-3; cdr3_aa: CASQDRDRGYTF
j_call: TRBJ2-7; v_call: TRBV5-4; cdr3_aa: CASSLKEDHSYEQYF